The 17 T cell receptor beta chains presented below share a single source sample, sequenced in a study of neurological immune-mediated disorders. TCRdb redid the calling of the 5' RACE reads with MiXCR, one entry per CDR3 protein. In the table there are around 52,000 distinct CDR3 sequences, 5.8% of which are singletons. The source material was CD4+ T cells from blood. These receptors all stem from a woman under 30 with multiple sclerosis.

This clonotype was detected ten times or more. This chain connects TRBV28 to TRBJ1-2; 7 bases line up with TRBD1. After removal of 2 bases from V and 4 bases from J, the junction contained 7 bases not matched to a gene. The CDR3 sequence is 15 residues long. Germline values: CDR1 MDHEN, CDR2 SYDVKM. CDR3: CASSLVPGGPYGYTF. The CDR3, as DNA: TGTGCCAGCAGTTTAGTACCAGGGGGACCCTATGGCTACACCTTC.

This clonotype has a count of ten or more. J is TRBJ2-2 and V is TRBV9, with 7 bases fitting TRBD1. V shed 2 bases and J 5 bases; nucleotides not matched to a gene: 3. The CDR3 runs to 14 residues. The germline V gene has CDR1 SGDLS and CDR2 YYNGEE. Written as DNA, the CDR3 is TGTGCCAGCAGCGTCTCAGGGGGAACCGGGGAGCTGTTTTTT. Encoded protein: CASSVSGGTGELFF.

The sample holds many counts of this clonotype. The chain joins TRBV5-1 to TRBJ2-2; D uncertain. Germline CDR1 and CDR2: SGHRS and YFSETQ. This CDR3 comprises 14 residues. Trimming took 5 bases from V and 7 from J, leaving 15 bases between them. The CDR3 DNA reads TGCGCCAGCAGGTTCCTCTCGGGCGTCGGGGAGCTGTTTTTT. Protein: CASRFLSGVGELFF.

Ten or more counts support this clonotype. This chain uses TRBV9 with TRBJ2-1; D is possibly TRBD2 (6 bases). Germline values: CDR1 SGDLS, CDR2 YYNGEE. With 1 base removed from V and 2 bases from J, the gap between germline ends came to 10 bases. This CDR3 is built from 15 residues. This CDR3 reads CASSVSGLPYNEQFF. In DNA, the CDR3 is TGTGCCAGCAGCGTATCGGGACTCCCCTACAATGAGCAGTTCTTC.

This clonotype has a count of ten or more. DNA for the CDR3: TGTGCCATCAGTGAGGAACGAGCGAGAAATGAGCAGTTCTTC. Protein sequence: CAISEERARNEQFF. This chain links TRBV10-3 with TRBJ2-1; D is unresolved. This CDR3 comprises 14 residues. Trimming pared 2 bases from V and 7 bases from J, leaving 12 bases between. Germline assignment: CDR1 ENHRY and CDR2 SYGVKD.

This clonotype was picked up many times. This chain uses TRBV12-3 or TRBV12-4 with TRBJ2-5; no clear D. The V end lost 5 bases, the J end lost 0 bases, and 7 bases lay between the germline ends. The CDR3 length is 13 residues. CDR3 amino acids: CASSLAHQETQYF. The CDR3 nucleotides are TGTGCCAGCAGTCTCGCCCACCAAGAGACCCAGTACTTC.

This clonotype appeared many times. The chain has TRBV9 and TRBJ1-2; D gene ambiguous. The germline CDR1 and CDR2 sequences are SGDLS and YYNGEE. V gave up 0 bases and J gave up 4 bases, with 13 bases separating them. The CDR3 spans 15 residues. The CDR3 is CASSVGATGVYGYTF. CDR3 sequence (DNA): TGTGCCAGCAGCGTAGGTGCCACTGGTGTCTATGGCTACACCTTC.

This clonotype was seen many times. This rearrangement joins TRBV20-1 to TRBJ2-7, with D uncertain. V was cut by 5 bases and J by 4 bases, with 9 bases left in between. There are 11 residues in the CDR3. CDR1 is DFQATT, CDR2 SNEGSKA, per germline (reference sequence). In nucleotides, the CDR3 is TGCAGTGCTGACGGGTTATACGAGCAGTACTTC. Its protein product is CSADGLYEQYF.

The table lists this clonotype with many counts. The chain couples TRBV7-8 to TRBJ1-2, with 7 bases lining up with TRBD1. The CDR3 runs to 14 residues. V gave up 5 bases and J gave up 4 bases; unmatched junction bases: 7. Per the germline V gene, CDR1 is SGHVS and CDR2 is FQNEAQ. The CDR3, as DNA: TGTGCCAGCAGCGCATCACAGGGGCCCTATGGCTACACCTTC. This translates into CASSASQGPYGYTF. Full variable domain (missing parts from reference TRBV7-8 and TRBJ1-2): GAGVSQSPRYKVAKRGQDVALRCDPISGHVSLFWYQQALGQGPEFLTYFQNEAQLDKSGLPSDRFFAERPEGSVSTLKIQRTQQEDSAVYLCASSASQGPYGYTFGSGTRLTVV.

This clonotype was recorded at least ten times. V and J are TRBV12-3 or TRBV12-4 and TRBJ1-2; D ambiguous. Trimming shortened V by 3 bases and J by 4 bases, and 9 bases separated the two germline ends. The CDR3 consists of 13 residues. This CDR3 reads CASSLRSSYGYTF. The CDR3 DNA reads as TGTGCCAGCAGTTTGCGTAGCAGCTATGGCTACACCTTC.

This clonotype was seen at least ten times. CDR3 coding DNA: TGCGCCAGCAGCCGGGACAGGGGGGGTACGGGGACTGAAGCTTTCTTT. Translation gives CASSRDRGGTGTEAFF. The V call is TRBV4-3, the J call TRBJ1-1, with 11 bases identical to TRBD1. The CDR3 loop spans 16 amino acids. Germline trimming cut 4 bases from V and 5 bases from J; bases unmatched to any gene: 9. Germline CDR1 LGHNA, CDR2 YSLEER.

This clonotype was recorded at least ten times. The rearrangement uses TRBV2 and TRBJ2-2; D is unresolved. This CDR3 region has 13 residues. V was shortened by 6 bases and J by 3 bases, with 8 bases between the two germline ends. Germline V lookup: CDR1 SNHLY, CDR2 FYNNEI. CDR3 sequence (DNA): TGTGCCAGCAGCCCCGATCACACCGGGGAGCTGTTTTTT. It translates to CASSPDHTGELFF.

In this sample, this clonotype turned up many times. The rearrangement uses TRBV20-1 and TRBJ1-2; 10 positions agree with TRBD1. The CDR3 totals 19 residues. V lost 0 bases and J lost 4; bases outside the gene matches: 17. Germline V CDR1 and CDR2: DFQATT, SNEGSKA (reference sequence). The DNA for the CDR3 is TGCAGTGCTAGAGATAAAAGGAGACAGGGGGCATCGGGCGGCTATGGCTACACCTTC. Protein product: CSARDKRRQGASGGYGYTF.

This clonotype was seen ten or more times. The CDR3 region is CASSLASGDQPQHF. Here the CDR3 DNA reads TGTGCCAGCAGCTTAGCGTCAGGAGATCAGCCCCAGCATTTT. The rearrangement uses TRBV7-9 and TRBJ1-5; D is unresolved. The CDR3 contains 14 residues. Germline CDR1 and CDR2: SEHNR and FQNEAQ (reference sequence). With 0 bases removed from V and 5 bases from J, the gap between germline ends came to 8 bases.

The table lists this clonotype with many counts. The chain combines TRBV5-3 with TRBJ1-1, with no clear D. TRBV5-3 is classed as an ORF, of uncertain function. With 4 bases removed from V and 5 bases from J, the gap between germline ends came to 12 bases. The CDR3 spans 13 residues. CDR3 sequence: CARSTTRSTEAFF. The CDR3 DNA reads as TGTGCCAGAAGCACCACCCGGAGTACTGAAGCTTTCTTT.

This clonotype was observed at least ten times. V and J are TRBV20-1 and TRBJ2-3; D might be TRBD2 (7 bases). Germline V gene sequence: CDR1 DFQATT, CDR2 SNEGSKA (reference sequence). The CDR3 extends over 13 amino acids. V lost 4 bases and J lost 6, with 14 bases in between. The CDR3 protein is CSAKIGGHDTQYF. The DNA of the CDR3 is TGCAGTGCTAAGATCGGGGGGCATGATACGCAGTATTTT.

This clonotype was seen repeatedly, ten times or more. Here the CDR3 DNA reads TGTGCCAGCAGCCAAGGGCGGCAGCCCCAGCATTTT. It encodes CASSQGRQPQHF. The rearrangement joins TRBV3-1 to TRBJ1-5; D is uncertain. The germline V and J ends were trimmed by 1 base and 7 bases, with 5 bases remaining between them. Germline CDR1 is LGHDT and CDR2 is YNNKEL (reference sequence). The CDR3 extends over 12 amino acids.